This T cell receptor (beta chain) was retrieved from a study of blood T cell repertoires in COVID-19. Study-level background: Nucleic acid was either cDNA or gDNA, and it came from T cells, B-cell-depleted T cells, or PBMCs.

TCRdb's table, derived via immunoSEQ multiplex PCR, lists solely in-frame clones and lacks some. The sample carries roughly 230,000 clones, about nine tenths recorded once. The sequence derives from a man younger than 45 in a cohort exposed to, infected with or recovered from COVID-19 (not recorded which). Input material: PBMCs or T cells enriched from blood (not recorded which).

CDR3 region: CASSLTTSGIAGELFF. The CDR3 DNA follows: TGTGCCAGCAGCTTGACGACTAGCGGGATTGCCGGGGAGCTGTTTTTT. The genes are TRBV11-2 and TRBJ2-2; the match to TRBD2 covers 11 bases. Trimming removed 3 bases from V and 6 bases from J; junction bases left unmatched: 6. The CDR3 is made up of 16 amino acids. In germline, CDR1 is SGHAT, CDR2 FQNNGV. The entire variable domain, with the rest obtained from reference TRBV11-2 and TRBJ2-2, is as follows: EAGVAQSPRYKIIEKRQSVAFWCNPISGHATLYWYQQILGQGPKLLIQFQNNGVVDDSQLPKDRFSAERLKGVDSTLKIQPAKLEDSAVYLCASSLTTSGIAGELFFGEGSRLTVL.